Listed below are T cell receptor beta chains from one sample, sequenced in a study of cytomegalovirus exposure and HLA in healthy donors. Produced via immunoSEQ multiplex PCR; TCRdb's table is partial and in-frame only. The sample lists under 150,000 clones; roughly 90% were seen once. The source material was PBMCs. The receptors originated from a man aged 18 to 30 in good health and CMV-seronegative. CDR3s include the opening cysteine and the closing phenylalanine or tryptophan. The order of the fields is clone size, J gene, D gene, V gene, CDR3 DNA, CDR3 protein. A D gene is named only where the DNA matches it firmly. Some rows have no size entry. The others give once, few or many, or a class for an expanded clone.

clone size: -
J gene: TRBJ1-2
D gene: TRBD1
V gene: TRBV6-5
CDR3 DNA: TGTGCCAGCAGTTACTCGACAGGGATCTATGGCTACACCTTC
CDR3 protein: CASSYSTGIYGYTF

clone size: -
J gene: TRBJ2-7
D gene: TRBD2
V gene: TRBV30
CDR3 DNA: TGTGCCTGGAGTGCAATACTAGCGGGAGGCCCTAGCTCCTACGAGCAGTACTTC
CDR3 protein: CAWSAILAGGPSSYEQYF

clone size: -
J gene: TRBJ1-2
D gene: -
V gene: TRBV30
CDR3 DNA: TGTGCCTGGAGGTTGGACTGGCGGGACTATGGCTACACCTTC
CDR3 protein: CAWRLDWRDYGYTF

clone size: -
J gene: TRBJ2-1
D gene: TRBD1
V gene: TRBV4-3
CDR3 DNA: TGCGCCAGCAGCCAAGGGACAGGGGACCTCTCCTACAATGAGCAGTTCTTC
CDR3 protein: CASSQGTGDLSYNEQFF

clone size: -
J gene: TRBJ2-7
D gene: -
V gene: TRBV5-6
CDR3 DNA: TGTGCCAGCAGATCGAGTCGTCAGGGGCCCCTAATTAGCTCCTACGAGCAGTACTTC
CDR3 protein: CASRSSRQGPLISSYEQYF

clone size: -
J gene: TRBJ2-3
D gene: -
V gene: TRBV29-1
CDR3 DNA: TGCAGCGTTGAAGTAGGGGCGGATACGCAGTATTTT
CDR3 protein: CSVEVGADTQYF

clone size: -
J gene: TRBJ2-1
D gene: -
V gene: TRBV6-5
CDR3 DNA: TGTGCCAGCAAGATTACCCCAGGGAACTACAATGAGCAGTTCTTC
CDR3 protein: CASKITPGNYNEQFF

clone size: -
J gene: TRBJ2-7
D gene: -
V gene: TRBV15
CDR3 DNA: TGTGCCACCAGCAGAAACCCCGCAGGGCCCCACGAGCAGTACTTC
CDR3 protein: CATSRNPAGPHEQYF

clone size: few
J gene: TRBJ1-6
D gene: -
V gene: TRBV5-5
CDR3 DNA: TGTGCCAGCAGCATCAGGGTCCATCTTGATGGTTCACCCCTCCACTTT
CDR3 protein: CASSIRVHLDGSPLHF

clone size: -
J gene: TRBJ1-5
D gene: TRBD1
V gene: TRBV18
CDR3 DNA: TGTGCCAGCTCACCACGGATTTTGGCAGGGGGGAATCAGCCCCAGCATTTT
CDR3 protein: CASSPRILAGGNQPQHF

clone size: -
J gene: TRBJ1-1
D gene: TRBD1
V gene: TRBV5-6
CDR3 DNA: TGTGCCAGCAGCTTTGGGACAGGTGACACTGAAGCTTTCTTT
CDR3 protein: CASSFGTGDTEAFF

clone size: -
J gene: TRBJ2-3
D gene: TRBD2
V gene: TRBV7-8
CDR3 DNA: TGTGCCAGCAGCTTAGCGGGGACTAGCGGGGGGCCCTATGATACGCAGTATTTT
CDR3 protein: CASSLAGTSGGPYDTQYF

clone size: -
J gene: TRBJ2-5
D gene: -
V gene: TRBV5-1
CDR3 DNA: TGCGCCAGCAGCTTGATAGCATTGGAGGAGACCCAGTACTTC
CDR3 protein: CASSLIALEETQYF

clone size: -
J gene: TRBJ2-7
D gene: TRBD2
V gene: TRBV11-2
CDR3 DNA: TGTGCCAGCAGCTCCGGACTAGCGAAAGCCTACGAGCAGTACTTC
CDR3 protein: CASSSGLAKAYEQYF

clone size: -
J gene: TRBJ2-1
D gene: -
V gene: TRBV19
CDR3 DNA: TGTGCCAGTAGTAGATCGGAGGGGATCACCTACAATGAGCAGTTCTTC
CDR3 protein: CASSRSEGITYNEQFF

clone size: once
J gene: TRBJ2-5
D gene: -
V gene: TRBV6-5
CDR3 DNA: TGTGCCAGCTGGTCCGGGACTCAAGAGACCCAGTACTTC
CDR3 protein: CASWSGTQETQYF

clone size: -
J gene: TRBJ1-1
D gene: -
V gene: TRBV27
CDR3 DNA: TGTGCCAGCAGTTCCCGGACAGCGAAGAACACTGAAGCTTTCTTT
CDR3 protein: CASSSRTAKNTEAFF

clone size: once
J gene: TRBJ2-3
D gene: TRBD1
V gene: TRBV15
CDR3 DNA: TGTGCCACCAGCCCTTTAGGACAGGGGCGGGACGGCACAGATACGCAGTATTTT
CDR3 protein: CATSPLGQGRDGTDTQYF

clone size: -
J gene: TRBJ2-2
D gene: TRBD1
V gene: TRBV30
CDR3 DNA: TGTGCCTGGAGTGCCGGACAGGGCTACACCGGGGAGCTGTTTTTT
CDR3 protein: CAWSAGQGYTGELFF

clone size: -
J gene: TRBJ2-7
D gene: -
V gene: TRBV4-3
CDR3 DNA: TGCGCCAGCAGCCAATCCGTACAGCCCTCCTACGAGCAGTACTTC
CDR3 protein: CASSQSVQPSYEQYF

clone size: -
J gene: TRBJ2-7
D gene: TRBD2
V gene: TRBV29-1
CDR3 DNA: TGCAGCGCCGCCCGGGGGGTCGGTTACGAGCAGTACTTC
CDR3 protein: CSAARGVGYEQYF

clone size: -
J gene: TRBJ1-4
D gene: TRBD1
V gene: TRBV2
CDR3 DNA: TGTGCCAGCAGGACCGGACAGGGGTCGGGTGTGAGTGCAACTAATGAAAAACTGTTTTTT
CDR3 protein: CASRTGQGSGVSATNEKLFF

clone size: -
J gene: TRBJ2-3
D gene: TRBD2
V gene: TRBV27
CDR3 DNA: TGTGCCAGCAGACGTCTAGCGGGAGTCCAAGATACGCAGTATTTT
CDR3 protein: CASRRLAGVQDTQYF

clone size: -
J gene: TRBJ2-1
D gene: TRBD2
V gene: TRBV5-5
CDR3 DNA: TGTGCCAGCAGCGGAAGTCTAGCGGCAGCCTACAATGAGCAGTTCTTC
CDR3 protein: CASSGSLAAAYNEQFF

clone size: -
J gene: TRBJ1-1
D gene: -
V gene: TRBV18
CDR3 DNA: TGTGCCAGCTTTCCACATCCGTTGAACACTGAAGCTTTCTTT
CDR3 protein: CASFPHPLNTEAFF

clone size: -
J gene: TRBJ1-1
D gene: -
V gene: TRBV5-1
CDR3 DNA: TGCGCCAGCAGCTCCCAGACGGGGAACACTGAAGCTTTCTTT
CDR3 protein: CASSSQTGNTEAFF

clone size: -
J gene: TRBJ1-2
D gene: -
V gene: TRBV29-1
CDR3 DNA: TGCAGCGTGGAGCGGGCGCCTTATGGCTACACCTTC
CDR3 protein: CSVERAPYGYTF

clone size: -
J gene: TRBJ2-4
D gene: TRBD2
V gene: TRBV19
CDR3 DNA: TGTGCCAGTAGTCCACTAGCGGGAGCCAAAAACATTCAGTACTTC
CDR3 protein: CASSPLAGAKNIQYF

clone size: -
J gene: TRBJ1-1
D gene: -
V gene: TRBV11-3
CDR3 DNA: TGTGCCAGCAGCTTAATAGAGAACACTGAAGCTTTCTTT
CDR3 protein: CASSLIENTEAFF

clone size: -
J gene: TRBJ1-2
D gene: TRBD1
V gene: TRBV7-8
CDR3 DNA: TGTGCCAGCAGCCCAGACAGGGTCAACTATGGCTACACCTTC
CDR3 protein: CASSPDRVNYGYTF

clone size: -
J gene: TRBJ2-1
D gene: -
V gene: TRBV7-9
CDR3 DNA: TGTGCCAGCAGCTTAGTCGTCGGGGGATACAATGAGCAGTTCTTC
CDR3 protein: CASSLVVGGYNEQFF

clone size: -
J gene: TRBJ2-2
D gene: -
V gene: TRBV5-6
CDR3 DNA: TGTGCCAGCAGCTCAGGGTCCGAGACCGGGGAGCTGTTTTTT
CDR3 protein: CASSSGSETGELFF

clone size: -
J gene: TRBJ2-1
D gene: -
V gene: TRBV7-9
CDR3 DNA: TGTGCCAGCGGTACACCATGGTGGGCCTCCTACAATGAGCAGTTCTTC
CDR3 protein: CASGTPWWASYNEQFF

clone size: -
J gene: TRBJ2-5
D gene: TRBD2
V gene: TRBV7-7
CDR3 DNA: TGTGCCAGCAGCCCAAGCGGGAGAAGGGTCACAGAGACCCAGTACTTC
CDR3 protein: CASSPSGRRVTETQYF

clone size: few
J gene: TRBJ2-7
D gene: -
V gene: TRBV9
CDR3 DNA: TGTGCCAGCAGCATTGGCGGAAGCTCCTACGAGCAGTACTTC
CDR3 protein: CASSIGGSSYEQYF

clone size: -
J gene: TRBJ2-1
D gene: TRBD1
V gene: TRBV10-3
CDR3 DNA: TGTGCCATTACAGGGGACCCTTCCTACAATGAGCAGTTCTTC
CDR3 protein: CAITGDPSYNEQFF

clone size: once
J gene: TRBJ2-7
D gene: TRBD1
V gene: TRBV13
CDR3 DNA: TGTGCCAGCAGCCTAGGACAGGAATTCTACGAGCAGTACTTC
CDR3 protein: CASSLGQEFYEQYF

clone size: -
J gene: TRBJ2-5
D gene: -
V gene: TRBV27
CDR3 DNA: TGTGCCAGCAGTCCACCGGGGTACCAAGAGACCCAGTACTTC
CDR3 protein: CASSPPGYQETQYF

clone size: -
J gene: TRBJ1-5
D gene: -
V gene: TRBV7-2
CDR3 DNA: TGTGCCAGCAGCTTAGTTACGGGTCAGCCCCAGCATTTT
CDR3 protein: CASSLVTGQPQHF

clone size: -
J gene: TRBJ1-1
D gene: -
V gene: TRBV30
CDR3 DNA: TGTGCCTGGAAACGGGTGGCCACTGAAGCTTTCTTT
CDR3 protein: CAWKRVATEAFF

clone size: -
J gene: TRBJ2-2
D gene: -
V gene: TRBV12-5
CDR3 DNA: TGTGCTAGTGGTTCGTCCCGGGAGAACACCGGGGAGCTGTTTTTT
CDR3 protein: CASGSSRENTGELFF

clone size: -
J gene: TRBJ2-1
D gene: -
V gene: TRBV7-9
CDR3 DNA: TGTGCCAGCAGCCCATCAGCCACAGGGCCGGGTGAGCAGTTCTTC
CDR3 protein: CASSPSATGPGEQFF

clone size: once
J gene: TRBJ2-3
D gene: TRBD2
V gene: TRBV27
CDR3 DNA: TGTGCCAGCACGGAGCTAGCGGGGGTGGATACGCAGTATTTT
CDR3 protein: CASTELAGVDTQYF

clone size: once
J gene: TRBJ1-1
D gene: -
V gene: TRBV5-1
CDR3 DNA: TGCGCCAGCCTTCACGATCGGGGGACTTTGACTGAAGCTTTCTTT
CDR3 protein: CASLHDRGTLTEAFF

clone size: -
J gene: TRBJ2-7
D gene: TRBD1
V gene: TRBV11-2
CDR3 DNA: TGTGCCAGCAGCCCCGGACAGGGTGAGGTGTCCTACGAGCAGTACTTC
CDR3 protein: CASSPGQGEVSYEQYF

clone size: -
J gene: TRBJ2-7
D gene: -
V gene: TRBV19
CDR3 DNA: TGTGCCAGTAGTATTGGCTCGACAGTCTACGAGCAGTACTTC
CDR3 protein: CASSIGSTVYEQYF

clone size: -
J gene: TRBJ2-3
D gene: -
V gene: TRBV5-8
CDR3 DNA: TGTGCCAGCATCCCGGGGCGGAGGGCGGACACAGATACGCAGTATTTT
CDR3 protein: CASIPGRRADTDTQYF

clone size: -
J gene: TRBJ2-5
D gene: TRBD1
V gene: TRBV5-1
CDR3 DNA: TGCGCCAGCAGCTTCCAGGGGGAAACCATAGAGACCCAGTACTTC
CDR3 protein: CASSFQGETIETQYF

clone size: once
J gene: TRBJ1-4
D gene: -
V gene: TRBV7-2
CDR3 DNA: TGTGCCAGCAGCCTACAATACCGGGTTCTGAATGAAAAACTGTTTTTT
CDR3 protein: CASSLQYRVLNEKLFF

clone size: -
J gene: TRBJ2-6
D gene: -
V gene: TRBV30
CDR3 DNA: TGTGCCTGGGGCCACCTCTCTGGGGCCAACGTCCTGACTTTC
CDR3 protein: CAWGHLSGANVLTF

clone size: -
J gene: TRBJ1-1
D gene: -
V gene: TRBV28
CDR3 DNA: TGTGCCAGCAGTTTAACTCCGTTACTAAAGGTCAACACTGAAGCTTTCTTT
CDR3 protein: CASSLTPLLKVNTEAFF

clone size: -
J gene: TRBJ1-6
D gene: TRBD1
V gene: TRBV5-1
CDR3 DNA: TGCGCCAGCAGCCTTGACAGGGCGCTAAATTCACCCCTCCACTTT
CDR3 protein: CASSLDRALNSPLHF

clone size: -
J gene: TRBJ1-5
D gene: TRBD1
V gene: TRBV2
CDR3 DNA: TGTGCCAGCAGTAGGACAGGAAGCAATCAGCCCCAGCATTTT
CDR3 protein: CASSRTGSNQPQHF

clone size: -
J gene: TRBJ2-1
D gene: TRBD2
V gene: TRBV18
CDR3 DNA: TGTGCCAGCTCACCACGAGAAGCGGGGGGGGCATCTACCTACAATGAGCAGTTCTTC
CDR3 protein: CASSPREAGGASTYNEQFF

clone size: -
J gene: TRBJ2-7
D gene: TRBD1
V gene: TRBV11-2
CDR3 DNA: TGTGCCAGCAGCTTGGGGGACAGAGACTACGAGCAGTACTTC
CDR3 protein: CASSLGDRDYEQYF

clone size: -
J gene: TRBJ2-7
D gene: -
V gene: TRBV5-1
CDR3 DNA: TGCGCCAGCAGGTTGTCCGGGGACGAGCAGTACTTC
CDR3 protein: CASRLSGDEQYF